These 29 T cell receptor beta chains came from one sample sequenced in a study of shared clonotypes between healthy human individuals. Naive CD8 cells comprised CD45RO-negative, CCR7-positively selected cells, excluding terminally differentiated effector memory CD45RA+ cells. The table came from immunoSEQ multiplex PCR; TCRdb's copy has only in-frame clones and leaves some out. The data show 2 million to 2.5 million clones, approximately 94% seen once. The specimen sequenced was naive CD8+ T cells from PBMCs. The origin of the receptors is a man in his late teens or twenties in good health. Some clones in this sample may be carry-over from other donors' samples.

Concerning this clone: The same CDR3 also results from other DNA sequences found in this sample. The CDR3 here is CASSWGQYYEQYF. The CDR3 DNA sequence: TGTGCCAGCAGCTGGGGACAGTACTACGAGCAGTACTTC. The chain has TRBV27 and TRBJ2-7; 7 bases align to TRBD1. Trimming took 6 bases from V and 3 from J; bases not matched to a gene: 5. Germline V lookup: CDR1 MNHEY, CDR2 SMNVEV (reference sequence). This CDR3 comprises 13 residues.

This sequence joins TRBV11-2 and TRBJ2-7; perhaps TRBD2 as D (6 bases). The CDR3 runs 15 residues. V was pared by 5 bases and J by 2 bases, with 16 bases between. From germline, CDR1 is SGHAT and CDR2 FQNNGV. CDR3 sequence: CASSDGVGTPYEQYF. The CDR3 nucleotides read TGTGCCAGCAGCGACGGGGTGGGGACTCCCTACGAGCAGTACTTC.

The chain recombines TRBV27 with TRBJ2-3, with 11 bases fitting TRBD2. CDR3 length: 18 amino acids. V dropped 3 bases and J dropped 0; count of bases not matched to a gene: 8. Germline V lookup: CDR1 MNHEY, CDR2 SMNVEV (reference sequence). CDR3 sequence reads: CASSFQTPSGGSTDTQYF. The CDR3 coding sequence is TGTGCCAGCAGTTTCCAAACACCTAGCGGGGGGAGCACAGATACGCAGTATTTT.

V is TRBV7-9 and J is TRBJ2-7; possibly TRBD1 or TRBD2 for D (6 bases each). Trimming shortened V by 4 bases and J by 5 bases, and 21 bases separated the two germline ends. Germline V gives CDR1 SEHNR, CDR2 FQNEAQ (reference sequence). The CDR3 spans 16 residues. The CDR3 sequence is CASSSPPGGSKHEQYF. CDR3 bases: TGTGCCAGCAGCTCGCCCCCCGGGGGCTCTAAGCACGAGCAGTACTTC.

V and J are TRBV7-9 and TRBJ2-3, with 7 bases that match TRBD2. The V and J ends lost 5 bases and 0 bases, in that order; junction bases with no gene match: 11. The CDR3 runs to 17 residues. Germline CDR1 SEHNR, CDR2 FQNEAQ (reference sequence). CDR3 coding DNA: TGTGCCAGCAGCCGGGGGGATCTAGCGAGCAGCACAGATACGCAGTATTTT. As protein: CASSRGDLASSTDTQYF.

The chain links TRBV6-5 to TRBJ1-2; D unresolved. V dropped 5 bases and J dropped 7 bases, with 20 bases sitting between them. Germline V CDR1 and CDR2: MNHEY, SVGAGI. The CDR3 is made up of 15 amino acids. CDR3 sequence (DNA): TGTGCCAGCAGTAGTAACGCGGGCCTCTCCACTGGCTACACCTTC. Translation gives CASSSNAGLSTGYTF.

The chain recombines TRBV4-2 with TRBJ1-1; 8 nucleotides line up with TRBD1. Germline V gene sequence: CDR1 LGHNA, CDR2 YNFKEQ. Trimming removed 6 bases from V and 3 bases from J; junction bases left unmatched: 3. CDR3 length equals 13 residues. The CDR3: CASSNRGDTEAFF. CDR3 nucleotide sequence: TGTGCCAGCAGTAACAGGGGGGACACTGAAGCTTTCTTT.

V is TRBV9 and J is TRBJ2-2; the D is unclear. Germline lookup yields CDR1 SGDLS and CDR2 YYNGEE. The CDR3 contains 15 residues. V lost 0 bases to trimming and J lost 5 bases, with 11 bases between them. CDR3 residues: CASSVAIGATGELFF. The CDR3, as DNA: TGTGCCAGCAGCGTAGCTATCGGAGCGACCGGGGAGCTGTTTTTT. The whole variable domain, filled in from reference TRBV9 and TRBJ2-2, reads DSGVTQTPKHLITATGQRVTLRCSPRSGDLSVYWYQQSLDQGLQFLIQYYNGEERAKGNILERFSAQQFPDLHSELNLSSLELGDSALYFCASSVAIGATGELFFGEGSRLTVL.

The chain is built from TRBV7-8 and TRBJ1-5, with D tentatively TRBD1 (6 bases). V shed 5 bases and J shed 4 bases, with 12 bases lying between them. Germline V gives CDR1 SGHVS, CDR2 FQNEAQ. CDR3 length: 14 residues. The CDR3 loop reads CASSTPDRNQPQHF. Written as DNA, the CDR3 is TGTGCCAGCAGCACCCCGGACAGAAATCAGCCCCAGCATTTT.

The chain links TRBV7-9 to TRBJ1-3; a weak D match, TRBD1 (5 bases). Germline CDR1 SEHNR, CDR2 FQNEAQ (reference sequence). Deletions cut 5 bases from V and 4 bases from J, with 24 bases between. CDR3 length: 18 amino acids. This CDR3 reads CASSQTALGERRGNTIYF. In DNA, the CDR3 is TGTGCCAGCAGCCAGACAGCGCTAGGGGAACGGCGAGGAAACACCATATATTTT.

V is TRBV6-5 and J is TRBJ2-5; D possibly matches TRBD1 or TRBD2 (7 bases each). Trimming cost V 4 bases and J 2 bases, with 14 bases left between them. Looked up from germline, CDR1 is MNHEY and CDR2 is SVGAGI. The CDR3 has 15 residues. The CDR3 loop reads CASSWGGQLQETQYF. CDR3 sequence (DNA): TGTGCCAGCAGTTGGGGGGGACAGTTACAAGAGACCCAGTACTTC.

The V call is TRBV5-6, the J call TRBJ1-1; no firm D call. The V end lost 0 bases, the J end lost 3 bases, and 6 bases lay between the germline ends. CDR3 length equals 13 residues. Germline V gives CDR1 SGHDT, CDR2 YYEEEE. CDR3 in amino acids: CASSLATDTEAFF. CDR3 DNA sequence: TGTGCCAGCAGCTTGGCCACGGACACTGAAGCTTTCTTT.

This chain joins TRBV11-2 and TRBJ2-7; TRBD1 is a possible D gene (6 bases). V dropped 5 bases and J dropped 6 bases, with 20 bases sitting between them. Germline CDR1 SGHAT, CDR2 FQNNGV. The CDR3 loop spans 15 amino acids. CDR3 protein: CASSPRQPQGGEQYF. CDR3 coding DNA: TGTGCCAGCAGCCCTAGGCAACCACAGGGCGGCGAGCAGTACTTC.

The chain couples TRBV19 to TRBJ2-2; D is unclear. CDR3 size: 15 residues. Between the trimmed V and J ends, which lost 0 bases and 0 bases, there was a span of 5 bases. CDR1 is LNHDA and CDR2 is SQIVND in the germline V gene (reference sequence). In nucleotides, the CDR3 is TGTGCCAGTAGTATAGAGGCGGCGAACACCGGGGAGCTGTTTTTT. It yields the protein CASSIEAANTGELFF.

The V call is TRBV29-1, the J call TRBJ2-1, with 7 positions matching TRBD1. CDR3 length: 14 amino acids. The germline gives CDR1 SQVTM, CDR2 ANQGSEA. The V gene end was trimmed by 6 bases and the J gene end by 4 bases; junction bases not matched to a gene: 9. CDR3 sequence: CSVQQGPQYNEQFF. The CDR3 DNA reads as TGCAGCGTCCAACAGGGGCCCCAATACAATGAGCAGTTCTTC.

In its sample, this clone was seen once. This sequence joins TRBV10-1 and TRBJ2-1; D is unresolved. CDR1 is WNHNN and CDR2 is SYGVQD in the germline V gene (reference sequence). V lost 2 bases and J lost 10, with 12 bases in between. The CDR3 consists of 13 residues. The CDR3 coding sequence is TGCGCCAGCAGTGAGGGTACACCCGCCGAGCAGTTCTTC. Its translation is CASSEGTPAEQFF.

This clone was detected once. The CDR3, as DNA: TGTGCCAGCAGCTTGTATGACAGGGTCGGAGAATACGAGCAGTACTTC. This codes for CASSLYDRVGEYEQYF. The chain joins TRBV11-2 to TRBJ2-7; 7 nucleotides agree with TRBD1. There are 16 residues in the CDR3. Germline V gene sequence: CDR1 SGHAT, CDR2 FQNNGV. V lost 3 bases, J lost 4 bases, and 12 bases stayed unmatched.

V usage is TRBV9 and J usage is TRBJ2-1, with 13 positions matching TRBD2. The CDR3 is 16 amino acids. Unmatched junction bases numbered 8, after V lost 3 bases and J lost 8 bases. Looked up from germline, CDR1 is SGDLS and CDR2 is YYNGEE. CDR3 amino acids: CASSAILAGGSHEQFF. DNA of the CDR3: TGTGCCAGCAGCGCCATACTAGCGGGAGGGTCCCATGAGCAGTTCTTC.

V and J are TRBV6-1 and TRBJ2-7, with D perhaps matching TRBD1 (6 bases). The V end was cut by 6 bases, the J end by 2 bases, with 14 bases between. This CDR3 has 14 amino acids. Germline lookup yields CDR1 MNHNS and CDR2 SASEGT. This chain's CDR3 is CASRGRQDAYEQYF. The CDR3 DNA sequence: TGTGCCAGCAGGGGGAGACAGGACGCCTACGAGCAGTACTTC.

The V gene is TRBV27, the J gene TRBJ2-1; the D is unclear. The CDR3 covers 15 residues. Germline CDR1 reads MNHEY; CDR2 reads SMNVEV (reference sequence). V was trimmed by 3 bases and J by 4 bases, leaving 13 bases between them. CDR3 DNA sequence: TGTGCCAGCAGTTTGAGGCTAGACAATTACAATGAGCAGTTCTTC. This codes for CASSLRLDNYNEQFF.

As to this clone: Compared with germline, one end of the junction differs, possibly owing to a read error. V is TRBV7-9 and J is TRBJ1-1; TRBD1 is a possible D gene (5 bases). The CDR3 is 12 amino acids. CDR1 is SEHNR, CDR2 FQNEAQ, per germline (reference sequence). The CDR3 DNA sequence: TGTGCCAGCAGCCCAAGCCCGGGGACCGCTTCCTTT. Protein sequence: CASSPSPGTASF.

The sample holds one count of this clone. This same CDR3 is encoded by further DNA sequences in the sample. The DNA of the CDR3 is TGTGCCAGCAGCTTAGTTCGGGGCCCTAACTATGGCTACACCTTC. Its protein product is CASSLVRGPNYGYTF. V and J are TRBV7-2 and TRBJ1-2; possible D gene TRBD1, 5 bases. Per the germline V gene, CDR1 is SGHTA and CDR2 is FQGNSA. The ends were cut back, 1 base at V and 0 bases at J, with 9 bases in the middle. CDR3 size: 15 residues.

The chain has TRBV7-9 and TRBJ2-7; TRBD2 aligns across 8 bases. This CDR3 region has 17 residues. V was clipped by 2 bases and J by 0 bases; unmatched bases: 9. Germline V gene lookup returns CDR1 SEHNR and CDR2 FQNEAQ (reference sequence). Here the CDR3 reads CASSLPPGGASSYEQYF. The CDR3 DNA sequence: TGTGCCAGCAGCTTACCCCCCGGGGGGGCTTCCTCCTACGAGCAGTACTTC.

The V gene is TRBV29-1, the J gene TRBJ2-5; D gene uncertain. The CDR3 extends over 9 amino acids. The V and J ends lost 4 bases and 7 bases respectively, with 4 bases between them. Germline values: CDR1 SQVTM, CDR2 ANQGSEA. DNA for the CDR3: TGCAGCGTTGGGGGGACCCAGTACTTC. It translates to CSVGGTQYF.

This sequence joins TRBV27 and TRBJ2-2; D unresolved. Germline loops: CDR1 MNHEY, CDR2 SMNVEV (reference sequence). The CDR3 loop spans 13 amino acids. Trimming took 7 bases from V and 4 from J, leaving 10 bases between them. The CDR3 DNA reads TGTGCCAGCACCACGCTTTTCACCGGGGAGCTGTTTTTT. This codes for CASTTLFTGELFF.

The chain employs TRBV27 and TRBJ2-1, with TRBD1 matching 7 bases. V dropped 4 bases and J dropped 2; count of bases not matched to a gene: 8. The CDR3 extends over 16 amino acids. CDR1 and CDR2 from the germline V gene are MNHEY and SMNVEV (reference sequence). The CDR3 sequence is CASSSSGTDAYNEQFF. In DNA, the CDR3 is TGTGCCAGCAGTTCATCCGGGACAGATGCCTACAATGAGCAGTTCTTC.

The chain uses TRBV11-2 and TRBJ2-2, with 15 bases identical to TRBD2. Germline V gene sequence: CDR1 SGHAT, CDR2 FQNNGV. Trimming removed 5 bases from V and 4 bases from J; junction bases left unmatched: 8. This CDR3 is 18 amino acids long. The CDR3 is CASSPGGLAGGPTGELFF. In DNA form, the CDR3 reads TGTGCCAGCAGCCCCGGCGGACTAGCGGGAGGGCCCACCGGGGAGCTGTTTTTT.

The genes are TRBV28 and TRBJ2-2, with D possibly TRBD1 on 5 matching bases. V gave up 5 bases and J gave up 6 bases, with 22 bases separating them. The V gene's germline CDR1 is MDHEN and CDR2 SYDVKM. This CDR3 is 17 amino acids long. CDR3 in DNA: TGTGCCAGCAGTAGGTCCGGACAAGTGACTTTCGCCGGGGAGCTGTTTTTT. Amino acids: CASSRSGQVTFAGELFF.

The chain combines TRBV5-4 with TRBJ2-1; D may correspond to TRBD1 or TRBD2 (5 bases each). This CDR3 is built from 16 residues. Trimming took 0 bases from V and 0 from J, leaving 10 bases between them. In germline, CDR1 is SGHNT, CDR2 YYREEE (reference sequence). CDR3 DNA: TGTGCCAGCAGCTTGGTGGGGGTCAGCTCCTACAATGAGCAGTTCTTC. Protein sequence: CASSLVGVSSYNEQFF.